This T cell receptor beta chain was documented in a study of PD-L1 blockade in urothelial cancer (dated by TCRdb to about 2017). Describing the broader study: All patients started therapy in about 2014 and received atezolizumab 1,200 mg intravenously every 3 weeks. Blood samples were analyzed 3 weeks after the start of treatment (second dose) and 6 weeks after the start of treatment. Patients had an ECOG performance status of 0 or 1 and had received between 0 and 3 prior chemotherapy regimens. About nine tenths of the roughly 29 patients were identified as males with urothelial cancer of bladder origin, and a prior smoking history was reported by 18 of 29 patients. The study, an exploratory multi-omic analysis, examined somatic, immune and clinical correlates of response to PD-L1 blockade with atezolizumab in urothelial cancer. Durable clinical benefit was achieved by nine patients but not by the remaining 20. Durable clinical benefit meant progression-free survival longer than 6 months, and TCR features were also tested against progression-free and overall survival. Pretreatment blood TCR-seq was available for about 28 patients, at least one posttreatment blood collection was obtained for some 24 patients, and tumor TCR-seq was available for some 24 patients. Blood samples yielded a median of around 150,000 T cells and roughly 83,000 unique TCRs, with median clonality about 0.08. Pretreatment tumor samples, along with matched peripheral blood collected serially before and after atezolizumab treatment, underwent TCR sequencing. In the same patients who had TCR sequencing, pretreatment tumors also underwent whole exome sequencing and RNA sequencing. On the study overall, not on this receptor specifically: Improved progression-free and overall survival was associated with having pretreatment peripheral blood TCR clonality below the median. Greater expansion of tumor-associated TCR clones in peripheral blood 3 weeks after the start of treatment was observed in patients with durable benefit (n ≈ 20, p = 0.022). Because of the small sample size (n ≈ 29) and the many exploratory analyses performed, the results are intended to be regarded as hypothesis-generating.

Reading the label with the study, this specimen's time point is: pretreatment peripheral blood. The cohort included some 30 patients with locally advanced or metastatic urothelial carcinoma who were treated at Memorial Sloan Kettering on a trial protocol. Peripheral blood mononuclear cells were collected pretreatment and during treatment, with between 1 and 8 total time points obtained per patient. The Qiagen DNeasy Blood extraction kit was used to purify genomic DNA from total PBMCs and from tumor samples. Collected pretreatment and during treatment, PBMCs were isolated and stored as previously described. Synthetic TCR analog templates were spiked into each PCR so that absolute template abundance could be estimated from read counts. Using the immunoSEQ assay, TCRbeta CDR3 regions were amplified from genomic DNA with bias-controlled V and J gene primers. Rearranged TCRbeta segments were sequenced at approximately 20X coverage. Concerning the study's data processing: Sequencing errors were corrected by clustering and CDR3s were annotated against IMGT to assign V, D and J genes. Out-of-frame and stop-codon sequences were excluded, and only productive TCRbeta rearrangements were used in downstream analyses. Clonality was computed as one minus Shannon entropy normalized by the log of the number of unique productive sequences. Fisher's exact test with Benjamini-Hochberg correction, at a threshold of adjusted p below 0.01, was used to find clones that differed between time points or between blood and tumor. The source is immuneACCESS, and TCRdb retained only in-frame sequences with V and J called. Part of the clones is not carried over; for the studies checked, unresolved V genes explain less than half of this, and the remainder is unexplained. D and trimming come from the DNA, and the V and J calls and clone size come from that table. The sample contains tens of thousands of clones, approximately 88% of them found a single time. The top ten constitute less than 1.5% of the sample.

The CDR3 spans 12 residues, from the cysteine through the phenylalanine. This entry keeps only the CDR3 DNA: 36 bases, framed from base 1. From a lookup of the germline V gene (reference sequence), CDR1 and CDR2 are SEHNR and FQNEAQ. The junction carries 12 bases between V and J, which are trimmed by 5 bases and 7 bases respectively. This clone has just one count. The specificity of this receptor is unknown. The sample holds no much larger clone one base away, and base qualities are not on file. The TCR comes from a man aged 50 to 59 with urothelial cancer. The chain links TRBV7-9 with TRBJ2-7; perhaps TRBD2 is the D gene, with 5 bases matching. The specimen comprised PBMCs, sampled around atezolizumab (anti-PD-L1) treatment. The CDR3 loop reads CASSPGVGEQYF. Read as DNA, the sequence is TGTGCCAGCAGCCCCGGGGTTGGAGAGCAGTACTTC.